This T cell receptor beta chain originates from a study of blood T cell repertoires in COVID-19. Background on the study: Researchers got acute and convalescent COVID-19 samples from the United States, Italy and Spain. Nucleic acid was either cDNA or gDNA, and it came from T cells, B-cell-depleted T cells, or PBMCs.

Assay used: immunoSEQ multiplex PCR; TCRdb lists only in-frame clones, some missing. The sample includes about 68,000 clones, roughly 87% of them seen just once. The length of the CDR3 is 14 residues. Deletions cut 6 bases from V and 12 bases from J, with 20 bases between. Germline V gene lookup returns CDR1 MNHEY and CDR2 SVGAGI. This clonotype originated in a man aged 45-65 years with active COVID-19. Sequencing was carried out using peripheral blood. The chain has TRBV6-5 and TRBJ2-2; D gene unclear. This CDR3 reads CASRTASSLSQLFF. The CDR3 DNA reads TGTGCCAGCAGAACAGCCTCTTCCCTGAGCCAGCTGTTTTTT.